The sequence of this TCR beta chain was determined in a study of T cell responses to AZD1222 COVID-19 vaccine. General study findings and limits: Spike-specific TCR repertoires showed rising breadth and depth after two AZD1222 doses.

To note about this clone: The antigen is not known.

Data came from immunoSEQ multiplex PCR; TCRdb stores just in-frame clones and leaves some out. The data contain about 96,000 clones, around 90% of them singletons. The CDR3 extends over 17 amino acids. Germline V CDR1 and CDR2: ENHRY, SYGVKD. V shed 0 bases and J shed 0 bases, with 13 bases lying between them. The source material was peripheral blood, sampled on day 0 of AZD1222 vaccination. The V and J genes are TRBV10-3 and TRBJ2-3, with TRBD2 as a possible D gene (7 bases). The sequence derives from an adult in good health. The CDR3 DNA follows: TGTGCCATCAGTGAGTCGGGAGGGGGAGCAAGCACAGATACGCAGTATTTT. Translating gives CAISESGGGASTDTQYF.